The source of this T cell receptor (beta chain) is a study of spatial heterogeneity in lung cancer. The time point denotes: sample taken at primary tumor resection. The donors, fewer than 95 patients with untreated early-stage non-small cell lung cancer, provided the samples. For this clonotype: The antigen remains unidentified.

TCR cDNA molecules each had a unique molecular identifier. TCRdb re-called the 5' RACE reads with MiXCR, one entry per CDR3 protein. Of 500 to 650 distinct CDR3 sequences in the sample, less than 30% were seen once. Regarding the study as a whole: It was found that expanded intratumoral alpha and beta TCR counts tracked tumor mutation counts. Expanded TCR counts, ubiquitous and regional, correlated respectively with ubiquitous and regional nonsynonymous mutation counts.

The CDR3 is 15 residues long. V was trimmed by 5 bases and J by 4 bases, leaving 15 bases between them. Per the germline V gene, CDR1 is ENHRY and CDR2 is SYGVKD. The sequenced sample was lung tumor tissue, obtained at surgery. This sequence originates from a male donor with early-stage non-small cell lung cancer. The gene calls are TRBV10-3 and TRBJ1-5, with D perhaps matching TRBD1 (6 bases). CDR3: CAISPRDTQNQPQHF. The CDR3 region has the DNA TGTGCCATCAGTCCCCGGGACACTCAGAATCAGCCCCAGCATTTT.